This T cell receptor (beta chain) was recorded in a study of blood T cell repertoires in COVID-19. In the study overall: COVID-19 samples collected from the United States, Italy and Spain covered acute and convalescent phases. From T cells, B-cell-depleted T cells, or PBMCs came the material, which was cDNA or gDNA.

This clone was detected only a few times. The V and J ends lost 6 bases and 10 bases, in that order; junction bases with no gene match: 8. The CDR3 has 14 residues. Per the germline V gene, CDR1 is SEHNR and CDR2 is FQNEAQ (reference sequence). Generated by immunoSEQ multiplex PCR, the TCRdb table keeps only in-frame clones and is missing some. The table records tens of thousands of clones, approximately 79% of them present only once. V gene TRBV7-9 combines with J gene TRBJ1-6; 8 bases agree with TRBD1. Sequenced input: peripheral blood. This TCR derives from a human donor with acute or convalescent COVID-19. The donor label of this sample is uncertain. CDR3: CASRWPGGESPLHF. The CDR3 nucleotides are TGTGCCAGCAGATGGCCAGGGGGCGAATCACCCCTCCACTTT.